The rows below give T cell receptor beta chains drawn from one sample of a study of Ad26.COV2.S vaccination and SARS-CoV-2 variants. Libraries were prepared by immunoSEQ multiplex PCR; TCRdb keeps only in-frame clonotypes and omits some of them. The sample has 320,000 or so clones; roughly nine tenths are singletons. The input for sequencing was peripheral blood, taken in a trial of Ad26.COV2.S vaccine versus placebo. All receptors derive from a person between 18 and 59 years old who received the Ad26.COV2.S COVID-19 vaccine or a placebo. Each CDR3 is given with its conserved first and last residue. The D gene is left open where the match is weak. Not all rows give a size; the values are once, few, many and, for expanded clones, a class.

j_call | cdr3_length | clone_size | d_call | v_call | cdr3_aa | cdr3_nt
TRBJ1-2 | 14 | . | . | TRBV25-1 | CASSLEGGGYGYTF | TGTGCCAGCAGTTTGGAGGGGGGCGGCTATGGCTACACCTTC
TRBJ1-1 | 13 | . | . | TRBV2 | CASSAQMNTEAFF | TGTGCCAGCAGTGCACAGATGAACACTGAAGCTTTCTTT
TRBJ2-5 | 13 | . | . | TRBV6-5 | CASTLSNSETQYF | TGTGCCAGCACCCTTTCGAATTCAGAGACCCAGTACTTC
TRBJ1-1 | 14 | . | TRBD1 | TRBV5-4 | CASSRGQGASEAFF | TGTGCCAGCAGCAGGGGACAGGGGGCGTCTGAAGCTTTCTTT
TRBJ1-2 | 15 | . | TRBD1 | TRBV2 | CASRGQGTIAEGYTF | TGTGCCAGCAGGGGACAGGGAACCATAGCGGAAGGCTACACCTTC
TRBJ1-6 | 14 | . | TRBD1 | TRBV27 | CASARDRALRGLHF | TGTGCCAGCGCCCGGGACAGGGCTCTCCGGGGCCTCCACTTT
TRBJ2-5 | 16 | . | . | TRBV9 | CASSESGLPDQETQYF | TGTGCCAGCAGCGAGTCGGGGCTCCCCGACCAAGAGACCCAGTACTTC
TRBJ2-1 | 16 | . | TRBD2 | TRBV7-2 | CASRGTSGGAYNEQFF | TGTGCCAGCAGAGGGACTAGCGGGGGAGCCTACAATGAGCAGTTCTTC
TRBJ1-6 | 17 | many | TRBD1 | TRBV28 | CATPGTGQGGNNSPLHF | TGTGCTACTCCCGGGACAGGACAGGGAGGGAATAATTCACCCCTCCACTTT
TRBJ1-4 | 16 | . | TRBD1 | TRBV15 | CATTRGKGATNEKLFF | TGTGCCACCACAAGGGGAAAGGGGGCGACTAATGAAAAACTGTTTTTT
TRBJ2-3 | 20 | . | TRBD2 | TRBV5-1 | CASSRFRGTGTSGVTDTQYF | TGCGCCAGCAGCCGCTTCCGGGGGACAGGGACTAGCGGGGTCACAGATACGCAGTATTTT
TRBJ2-4 | 12 | . | TRBD1 | TRBV27 | CASSETGDIQYF | TGTGCCAGCAGTGAAACAGGGGACATTCAGTACTTC
TRBJ1-5 | 15 | . | . | TRBV2 | CASSEALRHNQPQHF | TGTGCCAGCAGTGAAGCGCTCCGGCACAATCAGCCCCAGCATTTT
TRBJ2-1 | 12 | . | . | TRBV7-9 | CASSPWGGEQFF | TGTGCCAGCAGCCCTTGGGGGGGCGAGCAGTTCTTC
TRBJ1-2 | 15 | once | . | TRBV4-3 | CASSQGGGTIYGYTF | TGCGCCAGCAGCCAAGGGGGTGGTACCATCTATGGCTACACCTTC
TRBJ1-2 | 13 | . | . | TRBV2 | CASQQGLDYGYTF | TGTGCCAGCCAGCAGGGGTTAGACTATGGCTACACCTTC
TRBJ2-1 | 17 | . | . | TRBV10-1 | CASILRGRGASYNEQFF | TGCGCCAGCATTTTGAGGGGCAGGGGGGCCTCCTACAATGAGCAGTTCTTC
TRBJ2-1 | 13 | . | TRBD2 | TRBV14 | CASSQDPSGLQFF | TGTGCCAGCAGCCAAGACCCTAGCGGGTTGCAGTTCTTC
TRBJ1-1 | 14 | . | . | TRBV4-3 | CASSQELRDTEAFF | TGCGCCAGCAGCCAAGAGCTCAGGGACACTGAAGCTTTCTTT
TRBJ1-1 | 16 | . | . | TRBV4-1 | CASSQGGRGRNTEAFF | TGCGCCAGCAGCCAAGGAGGAAGGGGGAGGAACACTGAAGCTTTCTTT
TRBJ2-2 | 18 | . | . | TRBV21-1 | CASSKSPGLASLTGELFF | TGTGCCAGCAGCAAATCGCCCGGGCTAGCGAGCCTTACCGGGGAGCTGTTTTTT